This TCR beta chain originates from a study of T cells in Graves' hyperthyroidism and ophthalmopathy. The sample holds many counts of this clonotype. Antigen unknown. RNA transcripts served as the template for amplifying TCR beta CDR3 regions. The study used the HTBI primer set for a first-round RT-PCR of the TCR CDR3. MiXCR, applied by TCRdb to the multiplex PCR reads, yields one record per CDR3 protein. The sample has nearly 750,000 distinct CDR3 sequences, over 35% seen once; the top ten hold around 32%. Study-wide results and limits: Classification by a 13 V-J model distinguished ophthalmopathy from stable hyperthyroidism.

The CDR3 has 16 amino acids. Trimming removed 0 bases from V and 0 bases from J, with 12 bases in between. CDR1 is SGDLS, CDR2 YYNGEE, per germline. Subjects aged 18 to 65 presented with newly diagnosed hyperthyroidism of less than 2 months' duration. Diagnoses rested on clinical symptoms, serum thyroxine and TRAb, thyroid ultrasound and orbital computed tomography. The source is a middle-aged woman with Graves' hyperthyroidism. Sequencing input: blood. The chain uses TRBV9 and TRBJ2-5; D remains ambiguous. DNA of the CDR3: TGTGCCAGCAGCGTAGCTACGGGCAGGTACCAAGAGACCCAGTACTTC. Its translation is CASSVATGRYQETQYF.